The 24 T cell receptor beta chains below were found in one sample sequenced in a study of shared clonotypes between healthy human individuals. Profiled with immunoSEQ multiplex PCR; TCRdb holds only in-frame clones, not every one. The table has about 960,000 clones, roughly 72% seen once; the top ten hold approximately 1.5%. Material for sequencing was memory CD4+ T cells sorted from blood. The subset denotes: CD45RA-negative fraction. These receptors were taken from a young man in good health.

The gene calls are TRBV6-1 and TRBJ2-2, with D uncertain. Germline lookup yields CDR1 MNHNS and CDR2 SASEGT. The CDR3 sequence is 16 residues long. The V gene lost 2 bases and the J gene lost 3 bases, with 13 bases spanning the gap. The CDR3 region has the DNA TGTGCCAGCAGTGAACTCAGGTTAGGGTACACCGGGGAGCTGTTTTTT. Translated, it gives CASSELRLGYTGELFF.

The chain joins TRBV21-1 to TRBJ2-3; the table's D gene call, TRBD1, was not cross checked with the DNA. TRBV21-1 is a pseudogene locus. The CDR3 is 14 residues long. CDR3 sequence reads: CASSNHRGTDTQYF. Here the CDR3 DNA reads TGTGCCAGCAGCAACCACAGGGGCACAGATACGCAGTATTTT.

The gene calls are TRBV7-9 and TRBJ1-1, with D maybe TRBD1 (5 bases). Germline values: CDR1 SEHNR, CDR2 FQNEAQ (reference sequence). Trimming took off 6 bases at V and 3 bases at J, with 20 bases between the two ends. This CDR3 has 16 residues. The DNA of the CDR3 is TGTGCCAGCAGTCTCTCTCCGGGACCGGCGGACACTGAAGCTTTCTTT. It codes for CASSLSPGPADTEAFF.

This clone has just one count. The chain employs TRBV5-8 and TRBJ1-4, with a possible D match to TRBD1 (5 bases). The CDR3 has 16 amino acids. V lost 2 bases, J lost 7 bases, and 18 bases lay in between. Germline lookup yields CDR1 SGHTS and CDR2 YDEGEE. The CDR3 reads CASSLPHAVGGEKLFF. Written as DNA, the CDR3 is TGTGCCAGCAGCTTACCCCACGCGGTTGGGGGTGAAAAACTGTTTTTT.

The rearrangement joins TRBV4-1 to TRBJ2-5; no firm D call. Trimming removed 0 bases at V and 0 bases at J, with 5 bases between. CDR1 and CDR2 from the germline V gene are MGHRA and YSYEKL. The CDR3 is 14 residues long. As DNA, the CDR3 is TGCGCCAGCAGCCAAGATAGGTACCAAGAGACCCAGTACTTC. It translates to CASSQDRYQETQYF.

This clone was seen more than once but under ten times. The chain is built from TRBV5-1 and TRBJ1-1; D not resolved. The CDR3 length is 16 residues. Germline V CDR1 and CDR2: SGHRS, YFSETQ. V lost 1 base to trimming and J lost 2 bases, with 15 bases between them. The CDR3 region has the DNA TGCGCCAGCAGCTTGAGTTTGAGGAACTTAAACACTGAAGCTTTCTTT. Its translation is CASSLSLRNLNTEAFF.

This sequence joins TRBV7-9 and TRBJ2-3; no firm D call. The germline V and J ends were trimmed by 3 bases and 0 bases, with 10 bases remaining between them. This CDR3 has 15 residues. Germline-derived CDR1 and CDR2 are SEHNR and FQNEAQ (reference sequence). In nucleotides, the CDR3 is TGTGCCAGCAGCTTGCGTACAACTAGCACAGATACGCAGTATTTT. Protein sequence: CASSLRTTSTDTQYF.

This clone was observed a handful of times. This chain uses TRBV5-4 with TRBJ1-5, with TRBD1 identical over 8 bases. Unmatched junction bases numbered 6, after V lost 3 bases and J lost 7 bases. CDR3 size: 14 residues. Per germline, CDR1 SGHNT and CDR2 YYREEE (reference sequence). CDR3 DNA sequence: TGTGCCAGCAGCTCAGGGACAGGTGGACAGCCCCAGCATTTT. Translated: CASSSGTGGQPQHF.

The CDR3 DNA follows: TGTGCCAGCAGTGGCACGGACAGGGAGTCCTACAATGAGCAGTTCTTC. This gives the protein CASSGTDRESYNEQFF. V and J are TRBV28 and TRBJ2-1; TRBD1 aligns across 8 bases. V was pared by 5 bases and J by 1 base, with 7 bases of the junction left unmatched. This CDR3 is 16 amino acids long. The germline V gene has CDR1 MDHEN and CDR2 SYDVKM.

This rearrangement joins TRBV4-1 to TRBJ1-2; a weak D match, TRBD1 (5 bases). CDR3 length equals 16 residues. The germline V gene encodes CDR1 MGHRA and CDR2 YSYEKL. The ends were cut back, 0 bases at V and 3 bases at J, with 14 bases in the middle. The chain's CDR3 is CASSQDQGPNYYGYTF. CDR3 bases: TGCGCCAGCAGCCAAGATCAGGGTCCAAATTACTATGGCTACACCTTC.

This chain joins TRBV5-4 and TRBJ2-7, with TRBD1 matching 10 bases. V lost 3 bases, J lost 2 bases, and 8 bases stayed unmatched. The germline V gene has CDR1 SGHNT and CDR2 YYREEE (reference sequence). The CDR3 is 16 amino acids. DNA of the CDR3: TGTGCCAGCAGCTCCACGACAGGGGGCAGGCCCTACGAGCAGTACTTC. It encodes CASSSTTGGRPYEQYF.

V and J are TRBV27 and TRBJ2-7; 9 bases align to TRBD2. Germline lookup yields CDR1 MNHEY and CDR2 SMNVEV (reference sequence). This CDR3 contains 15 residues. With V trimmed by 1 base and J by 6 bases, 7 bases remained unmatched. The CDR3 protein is CASSLLGLATSEQYF. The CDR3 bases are TGTGCCAGCAGTTTATTGGGACTAGCCACCAGCGAGCAGTACTTC.

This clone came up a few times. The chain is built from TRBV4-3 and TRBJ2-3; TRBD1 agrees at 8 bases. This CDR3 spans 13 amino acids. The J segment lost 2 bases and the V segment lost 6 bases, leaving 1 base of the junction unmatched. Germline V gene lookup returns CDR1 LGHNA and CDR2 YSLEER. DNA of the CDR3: TGCGCCAGCAGGGACAGGGCCACAGATACGCAGTATTTT. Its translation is CASRDRATDTQYF.

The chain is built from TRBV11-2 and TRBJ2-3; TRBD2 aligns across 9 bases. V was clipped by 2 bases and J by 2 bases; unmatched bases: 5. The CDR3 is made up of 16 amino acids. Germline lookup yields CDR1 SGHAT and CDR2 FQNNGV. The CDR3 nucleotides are TGTGCCAGCAGCTTAATTAGCGGGGGTATCACAGATACGCAGTATTTT. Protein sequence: CASSLISGGITDTQYF.

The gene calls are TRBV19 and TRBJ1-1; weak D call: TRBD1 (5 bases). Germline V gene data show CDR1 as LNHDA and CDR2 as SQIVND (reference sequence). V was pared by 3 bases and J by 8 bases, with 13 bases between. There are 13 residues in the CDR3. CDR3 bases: TGTGCCAGTAGTATCCGGGGGGTAAACGAAGCTTTCTTT. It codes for CASSIRGVNEAFF.

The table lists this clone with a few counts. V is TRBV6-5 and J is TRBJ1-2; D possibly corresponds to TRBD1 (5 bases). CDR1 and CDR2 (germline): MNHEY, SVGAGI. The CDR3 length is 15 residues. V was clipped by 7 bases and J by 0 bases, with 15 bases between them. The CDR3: CASTLTGQTNYGYTF. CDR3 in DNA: TGTGCCAGCACCCTAACGGGGCAGACTAACTATGGCTACACCTTC.

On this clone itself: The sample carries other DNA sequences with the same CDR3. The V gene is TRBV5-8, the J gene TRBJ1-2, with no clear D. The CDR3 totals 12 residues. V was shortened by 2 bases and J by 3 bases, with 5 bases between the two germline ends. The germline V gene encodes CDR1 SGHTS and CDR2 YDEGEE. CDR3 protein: CASSFRDYGYTF. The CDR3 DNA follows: TGTGCCAGCAGCTTTAGGGACTATGGCTACACCTTC.

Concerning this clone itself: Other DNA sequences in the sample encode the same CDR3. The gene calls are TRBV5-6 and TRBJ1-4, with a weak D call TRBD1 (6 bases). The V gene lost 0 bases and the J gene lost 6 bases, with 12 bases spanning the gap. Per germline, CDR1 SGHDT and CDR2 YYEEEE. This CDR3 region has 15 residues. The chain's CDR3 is CASSLGGGAYEKLFF. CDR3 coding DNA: TGTGCCAGCAGCTTGGGCGGGGGCGCCTATGAAAAACTGTTTTTT.

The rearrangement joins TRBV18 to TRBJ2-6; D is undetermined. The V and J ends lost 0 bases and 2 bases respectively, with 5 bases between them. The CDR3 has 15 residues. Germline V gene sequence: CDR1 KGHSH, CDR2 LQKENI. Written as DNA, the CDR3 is TGTGCCAGCTCACCACCGGTTCCTGGGGCCAACGTCCTGACTTTC. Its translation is CASSPPVPGANVLTF.

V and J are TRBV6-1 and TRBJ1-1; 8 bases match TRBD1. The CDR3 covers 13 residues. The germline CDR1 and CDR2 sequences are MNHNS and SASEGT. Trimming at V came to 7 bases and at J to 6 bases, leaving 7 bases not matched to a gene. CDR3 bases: TGTGCCAGCATTCGCGACAGGGGTCCTGAAGCTTTCTTT. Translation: CASIRDRGPEAFF.

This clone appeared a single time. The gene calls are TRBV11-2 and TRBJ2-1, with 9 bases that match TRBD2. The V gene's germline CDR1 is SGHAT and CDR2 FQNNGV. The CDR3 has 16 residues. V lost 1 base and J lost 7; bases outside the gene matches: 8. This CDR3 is CASSLARSGSVNEQFF. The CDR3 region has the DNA TGTGCCAGCAGCTTAGCGCGTAGCGGGAGCGTTAATGAGCAGTTCTTC.

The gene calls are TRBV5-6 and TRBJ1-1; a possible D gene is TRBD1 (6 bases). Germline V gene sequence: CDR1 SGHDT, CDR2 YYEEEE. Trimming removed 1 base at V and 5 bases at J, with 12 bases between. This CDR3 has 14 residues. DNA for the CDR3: TGTGCCAGCAGCTTGAGGAGGGGGAGGACTGAAGCTTTCTTT. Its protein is CASSLRRGRTEAFF.

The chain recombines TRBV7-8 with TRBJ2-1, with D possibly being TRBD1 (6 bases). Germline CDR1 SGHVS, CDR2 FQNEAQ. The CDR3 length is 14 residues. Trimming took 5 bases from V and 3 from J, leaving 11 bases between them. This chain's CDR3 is CASSTGQFYNEQFF. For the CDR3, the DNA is TGTGCCAGCAGCACCGGACAGTTCTACAATGAGCAGTTCTTC.

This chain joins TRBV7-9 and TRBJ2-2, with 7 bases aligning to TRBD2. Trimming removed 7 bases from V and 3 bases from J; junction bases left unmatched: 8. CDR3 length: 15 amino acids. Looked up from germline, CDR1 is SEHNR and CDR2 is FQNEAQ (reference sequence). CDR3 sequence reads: CASTFETSYTGELFF. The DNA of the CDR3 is TGTGCCAGCACCTTCGAGACTAGCTACACCGGGGAGCTGTTTTTT.